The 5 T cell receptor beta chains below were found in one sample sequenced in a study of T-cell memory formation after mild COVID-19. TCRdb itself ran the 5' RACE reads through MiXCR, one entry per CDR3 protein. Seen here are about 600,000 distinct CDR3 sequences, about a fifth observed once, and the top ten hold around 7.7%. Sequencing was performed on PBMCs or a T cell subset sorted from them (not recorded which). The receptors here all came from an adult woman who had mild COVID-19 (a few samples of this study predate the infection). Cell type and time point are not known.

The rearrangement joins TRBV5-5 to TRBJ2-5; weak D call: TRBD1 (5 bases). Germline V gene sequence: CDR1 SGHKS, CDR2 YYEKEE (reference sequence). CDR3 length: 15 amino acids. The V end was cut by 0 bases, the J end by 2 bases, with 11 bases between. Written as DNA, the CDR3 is TGTGCCAGCAGCTTGGAAGGGGTAGGACAAGAGACCCAGTACTTC. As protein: CASSLEGVGQETQYF.

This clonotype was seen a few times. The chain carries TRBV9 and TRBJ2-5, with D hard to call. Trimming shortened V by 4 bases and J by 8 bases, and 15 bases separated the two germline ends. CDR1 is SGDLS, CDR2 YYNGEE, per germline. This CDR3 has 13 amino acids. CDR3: CASSPHSEATQYF. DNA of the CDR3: TGTGCCAGCAGCCCCCACAGTGAGGCAACCCAGTACTTC.

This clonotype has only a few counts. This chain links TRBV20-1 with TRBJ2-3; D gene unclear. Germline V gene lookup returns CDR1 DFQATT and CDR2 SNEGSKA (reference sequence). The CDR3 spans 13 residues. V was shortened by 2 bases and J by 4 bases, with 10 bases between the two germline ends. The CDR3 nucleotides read TGCAGTGCTAGAAGTGGTAACTCAGATACGCAGTATTTT. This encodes CSARSGNSDTQYF.

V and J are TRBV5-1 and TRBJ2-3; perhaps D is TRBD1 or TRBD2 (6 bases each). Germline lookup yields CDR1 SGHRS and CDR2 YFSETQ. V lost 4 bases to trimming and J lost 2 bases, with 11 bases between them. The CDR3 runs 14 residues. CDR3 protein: CASSRRGHTDTQYF. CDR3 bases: TGCGCCAGCAGCAGACGGGGGCACACAGATACGCAGTATTTT.

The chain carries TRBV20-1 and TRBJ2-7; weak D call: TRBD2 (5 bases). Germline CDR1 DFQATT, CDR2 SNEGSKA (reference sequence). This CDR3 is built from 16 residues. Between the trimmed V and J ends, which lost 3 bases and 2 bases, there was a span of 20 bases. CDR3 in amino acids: CSARVPGGGGAYEQYF. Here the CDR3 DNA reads TGCAGTGCTAGGGTCCCGGGCGGCGGAGGCGCCTACGAGCAGTACTTC.